This TCR beta chain is from a study of identical twins. A single record per CDR3 protein comes from TCRdb applying MiXCR to the 5' RACE reads. The sample shows 400,000 to 500,000 distinct CDR3 sequences, less than 20% of them seen only once. There are many counts of this clonotype. Germline values: CDR1 ENHRY, CDR2 SYGVKD. V was clipped by 8 bases and J by 7 bases; unmatched bases: 9. The CDR3 length is 13 residues. The source of this sequence is a man aged 45-60 years in good health. The rearrangement uses TRBV10-3 and TRBJ1-2, with 8 bases matching TRBD1. The sequenced sample was naive T cells sorted from blood. The CDR3 region has the DNA TGTGCCATCGGTGCAGGGGGCAGTGGTGGCTACACCTTC. It is translated as CAIGAGGSGGYTF.